This TCR beta chain emerged from a study of T cells in Graves' hyperthyroidism and ophthalmopathy. Study results and limitations: Ophthalmopathy and stable hyperthyroidism were told apart by a 13 V-J model. The blood repertoire included most of the expanded thyroid clonotypes above 0.001.

Germline CDR1 reads SQVTM; CDR2 reads ANQGSEA. The CDR3 runs to 15 residues. V was clipped by 4 bases and J by 2 bases; unmatched bases: 10. Amplified TCR beta CDR3 regions derived from RNA transcripts. A set of HTBI primers served as the primers for a first-round RT-PCR of the TCR CDR3. TCRdb reprocessed the multiplex PCR reads with MiXCR, giving one entry per CDR3 protein. Here the sample spans 550,000 to 600,000 distinct CDR3 sequences, about half being singletons. Clinicians diagnosed patients from clinical symptoms, serum thyroxine and TRAb, thyroid ultrasound and orbital computed tomography. This clonotype was found many times. As yet, its antigen is unknown.

The clonotype was recovered from an adult woman with Graves' disease, either hyperthyroidism or ophthalmopathy (not recorded which). Sequencing was performed on peripheral blood or thyroid tissue (not recorded which). The chain links TRBV29-1 to TRBJ2-7, with TRBD1 identical over 8 bases. CDR3 amino acids: CSVAPIRGRPYEQYF. CDR3 DNA: TGCAGCGTTGCTCCTATCAGGGGGCGGCCCTACGAGCAGTACTTC.